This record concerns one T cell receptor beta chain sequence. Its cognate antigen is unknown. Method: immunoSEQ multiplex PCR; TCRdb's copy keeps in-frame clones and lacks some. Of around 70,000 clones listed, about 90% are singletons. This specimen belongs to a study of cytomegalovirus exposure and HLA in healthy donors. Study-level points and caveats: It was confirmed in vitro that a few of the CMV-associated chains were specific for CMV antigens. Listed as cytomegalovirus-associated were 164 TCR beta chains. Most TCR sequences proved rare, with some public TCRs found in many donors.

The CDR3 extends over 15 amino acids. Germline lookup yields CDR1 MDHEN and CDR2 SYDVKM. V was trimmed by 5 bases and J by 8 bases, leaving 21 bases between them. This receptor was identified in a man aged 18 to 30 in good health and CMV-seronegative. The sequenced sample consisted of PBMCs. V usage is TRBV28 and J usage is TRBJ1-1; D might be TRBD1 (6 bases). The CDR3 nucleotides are TGTGCCAGCAGTCCCTACAGGGCCCAAACCATAGAAGCTTTCTTT. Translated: CASSPYRAQTIEAFF.